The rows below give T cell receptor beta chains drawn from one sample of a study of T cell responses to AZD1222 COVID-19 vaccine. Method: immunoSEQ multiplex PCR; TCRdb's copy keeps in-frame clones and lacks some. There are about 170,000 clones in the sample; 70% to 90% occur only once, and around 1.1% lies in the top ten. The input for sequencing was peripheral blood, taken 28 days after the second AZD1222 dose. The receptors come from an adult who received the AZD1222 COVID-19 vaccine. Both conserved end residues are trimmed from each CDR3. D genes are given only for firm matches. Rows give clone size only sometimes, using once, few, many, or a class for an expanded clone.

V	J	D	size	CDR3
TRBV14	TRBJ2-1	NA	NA	ASSQASGFSHNEQF
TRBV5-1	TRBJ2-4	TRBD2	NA	ASSLGRLAGSIAKNIQY
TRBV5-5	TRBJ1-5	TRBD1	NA	ASSRTGGDQPQH
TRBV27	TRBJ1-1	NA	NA	ASISGGRGTEAF
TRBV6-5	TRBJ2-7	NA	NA	ASSRTEEVYEQY
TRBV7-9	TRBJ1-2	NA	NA	ASSFKGQGGYT
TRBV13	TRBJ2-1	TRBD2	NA	ASSEGLAGATAHNEQF
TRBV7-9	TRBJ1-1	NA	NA	ASSWSGTDTEAF
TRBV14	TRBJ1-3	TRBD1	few	ASSDRGNSGNTIY
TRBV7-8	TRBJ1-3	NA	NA	ASSPIAGNTIY
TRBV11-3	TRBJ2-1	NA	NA	ASSLDGRGGQDEQF
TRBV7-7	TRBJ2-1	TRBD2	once	ASSPTTSGGFNEQF
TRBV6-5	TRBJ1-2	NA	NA	ASSYSLKPNYGYT
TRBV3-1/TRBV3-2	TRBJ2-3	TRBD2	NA	ASSQTTSGGVTSTDTQY
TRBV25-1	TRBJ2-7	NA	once	ASSVTESSYEQY
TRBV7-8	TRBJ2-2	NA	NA	ASSLGQGSGELF
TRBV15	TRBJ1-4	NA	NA	ATSEPRNNEKLF
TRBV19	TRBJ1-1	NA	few	ASSISSQMNTEAF
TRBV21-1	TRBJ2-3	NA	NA	ASSKRLAGGSTDTQY
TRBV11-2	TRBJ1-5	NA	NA	ASSLEGRNQPQH
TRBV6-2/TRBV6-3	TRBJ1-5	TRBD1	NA	ASSKAGQVINQPQH
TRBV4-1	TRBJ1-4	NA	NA	ASSQDRGLANEKLF
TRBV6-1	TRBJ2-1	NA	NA	ATSSVPYNEQF
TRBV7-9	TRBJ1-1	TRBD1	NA	ASSQTGNAEAF
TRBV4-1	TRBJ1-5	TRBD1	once	ASSRDREYQPQH
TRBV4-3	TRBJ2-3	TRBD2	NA	ASSYGTSGATDTQY
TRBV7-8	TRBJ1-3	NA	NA	ASSPDLGAGNTIY
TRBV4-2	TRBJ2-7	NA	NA	ASSQETQPAYEQY
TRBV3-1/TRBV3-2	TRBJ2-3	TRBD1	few	ASSLGGQGMSDTQY
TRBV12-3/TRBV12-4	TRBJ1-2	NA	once	ATSDSPSTGYT
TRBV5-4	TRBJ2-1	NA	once	ASSLPRYNEQF
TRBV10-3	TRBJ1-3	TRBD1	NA	AISEYGGTAVGNTIY
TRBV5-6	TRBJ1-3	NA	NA	ASSFGVGNTIY
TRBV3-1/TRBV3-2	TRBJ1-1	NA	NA	ASSLAGTPNTEAF
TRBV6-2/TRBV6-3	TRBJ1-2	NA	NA	ASSYRTYGYT
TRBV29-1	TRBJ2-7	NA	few	SAKQGSSQNEQY
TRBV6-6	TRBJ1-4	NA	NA	ASLPGPNEKLF
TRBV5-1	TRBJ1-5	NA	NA	ASSLVAGGNQPQH
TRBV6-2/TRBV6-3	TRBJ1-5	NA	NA	ASSYSGQGSNQPQH
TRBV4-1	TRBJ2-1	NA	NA	ASSPSWDEQF
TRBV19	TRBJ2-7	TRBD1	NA	ASSNPEQGAKQY
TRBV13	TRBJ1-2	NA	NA	ASTTTGSGYGYT
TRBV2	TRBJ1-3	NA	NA	ASSELGEFPGNTIY
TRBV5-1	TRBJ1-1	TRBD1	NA	ASSALTGGTEAF
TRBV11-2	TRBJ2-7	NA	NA	ASSPEAGALHEQY
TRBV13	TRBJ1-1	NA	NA	ASSSDSLNTEAF
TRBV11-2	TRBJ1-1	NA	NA	ASSLEPGPNTEAF
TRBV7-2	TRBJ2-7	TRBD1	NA	ASSLLFTGGTYEQY
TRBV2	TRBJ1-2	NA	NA	ASSETANYGYT
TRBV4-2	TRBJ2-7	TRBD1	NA	ASSQGQGGNYEQY
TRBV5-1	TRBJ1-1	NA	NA	ASAFLVNTEAF
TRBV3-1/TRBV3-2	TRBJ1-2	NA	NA	ASRPKAGGGYT
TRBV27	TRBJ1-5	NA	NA	ASSLSGIGEPQH